The clone carrying this T cell receptor beta chain is a singleton in its sample. Its specificity is not known. This specimen comes from a study of T cell responses to AZD1222 COVID-19 vaccine. Whole-study results and caveats: Just 6 or 7 AZD1222 recipients were seropositive at baseline. Close to half of spike-specific TCRs reportedly recognize unmutated variant regions. The repertoires were collected only after the peak T cell response. Clonal diversity was possibly underestimated, and white British individuals and females predominated among donors.

Profiling relied on immunoSEQ multiplex PCR, and the TCRdb table lists in-frame clones only, not all of them. This sample yields 60,000 to 90,000 clones, of which around 86% are seen a single time; more than 15% belongs to the top ten. Per germline, CDR1 GTSNPN and CDR2 SVGIG (reference sequence). The CDR3 loop spans 16 amino acids. V lost 4 bases, J lost 5 bases, and 21 bases lay in between. The TCR comes from an adult who received the AZD1222 COVID-19 vaccine. The chain has TRBV30 and TRBJ2-1, with D possibly TRBD1 on 6 matching bases. Sequenced material: peripheral blood, taken 28 days after the second AZD1222 dose. The CDR3 sequence is CAWKARGTPRNNEQFF. The DNA of the CDR3 is TGTGCCTGGAAAGCAAGGGGGACCCCCCGGAACAATGAGCAGTTCTTC.